Each of the 4 T cell receptor beta chains below was sequenced from the same sample in a study of blood T cells in healthy people across ages. A sample-barcoded 5' primer and a J-beta primer mix were used in a second PCR of roughly 6 to 12 cycles. TCRdb passed the 5' RACE reads through MiXCR, listing each CDR3 protein once. Of about 1.8 million distinct CDR3 sequences listed, roughly 50% are singletons. Sequenced sample: blood. The receptors were sampled from a woman aged 40 to 50 in good health.

Points on this clonotype: A read error may account for a junction end that differs from germline. The chain is built from TRBV29-1 and TRBJ2-1, with D uncertain. The CDR3 has 14 residues. CDR1 and CDR2 from the germline V gene are SQVTM and ANQGSEA. The CDR3 loop is CSVGAEPTYNGQFF. The CDR3 DNA is TGCAGCGTTGGGGCGGAACCCACCTACAATGGGCAGTTCTTC.

The chain carries TRBV11-2 and TRBJ2-3; tentative D call: TRBD1 (6 bases). The V and J ends lost 3 bases and 5 bases respectively, with 15 bases between them. The CDR3 is 15 residues long. The germline V gene encodes CDR1 SGHAT and CDR2 FQNNGV. Written as DNA, the CDR3 is TGTGCCAGCAGCTTGATATTGAGGGGGAAAGATACGCAGTATTTT. Translated, it gives CASSLILRGKDTQYF. Combining the CDR3 with reference TRBV11-2 and TRBJ2-3 gives the whole variable domain EAGVAQSPRYKIIEKRQSVAFWCNPISGHATLYWYQQILGQGPKLLIQFQNNGVVDDSQLPKDRFSAERLKGVDSTLKIQPAKLEDSAVYLCASSLILRGKDTQYFGPGTRLTVL.

The rearrangement links TRBV4-3 to TRBJ2-3; the D gene is possibly TRBD2 (5 bases). V was cut by 8 bases and J by 1 base, with 13 bases left in between. The CDR3 is 14 residues long. Germline values: CDR1 LGHNA, CDR2 YSLEER. The CDR3 bases are TGCGCCAGCGGCCTCGGACTCGGCACAGATACGCAGTATTTT. It yields the protein CASGLGLGTDTQYF.

The chain uses TRBV28 and TRBJ2-1, with D possibly being TRBD2 (6 bases). Between the trimmed V and J ends, which lost 4 bases and 15 bases, there was a span of 16 bases. CDR3 size: 12 residues. Germline loops: CDR1 MDHEN, CDR2 SYDVKM. CDR3 residues: CASSYRLVGPFF. CDR3 nucleotide sequence: TGTGCCAGCAGTTACAGACTAGTAGGGCCGTTCTTC.